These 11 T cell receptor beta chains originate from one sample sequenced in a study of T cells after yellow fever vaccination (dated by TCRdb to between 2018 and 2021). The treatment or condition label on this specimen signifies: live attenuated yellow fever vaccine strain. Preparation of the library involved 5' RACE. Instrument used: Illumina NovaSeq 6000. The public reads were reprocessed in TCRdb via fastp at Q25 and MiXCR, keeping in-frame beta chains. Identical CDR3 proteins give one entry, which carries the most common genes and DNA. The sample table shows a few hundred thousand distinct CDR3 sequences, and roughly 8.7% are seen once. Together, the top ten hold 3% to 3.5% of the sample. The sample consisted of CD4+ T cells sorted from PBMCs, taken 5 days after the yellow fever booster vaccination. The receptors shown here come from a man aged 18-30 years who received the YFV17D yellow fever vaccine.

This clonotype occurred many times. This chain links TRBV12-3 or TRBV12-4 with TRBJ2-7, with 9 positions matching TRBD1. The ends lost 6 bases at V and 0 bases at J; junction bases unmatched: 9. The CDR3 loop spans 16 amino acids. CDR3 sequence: CASSYGTGRSSYEQYF. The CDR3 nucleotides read TGTGCCAGCAGCTACGGGACAGGGAGGTCCTCCTACGAGCAGTACTTC.

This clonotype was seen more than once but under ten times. The CDR3 region is CASSDAAETQYF. CDR3 nucleotides: TGTGCCAGCAGTGACGCCGCGGAGACCCAGTACTTC. This chain joins TRBV6-1 and TRBJ2-5, with D hard to call. Germline-derived CDR1 and CDR2 are MNHNS and SASEGT. The CDR3 length is 12 residues. The V and J ends lost 3 bases and 5 bases respectively, with 7 bases between them.

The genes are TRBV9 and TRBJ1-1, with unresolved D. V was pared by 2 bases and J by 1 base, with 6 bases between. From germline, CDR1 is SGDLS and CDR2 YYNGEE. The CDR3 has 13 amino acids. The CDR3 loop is CASSVERNTEAFF. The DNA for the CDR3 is TGTGCCAGCAGCGTCGAAAGGAACACTGAAGCTTTCTTT. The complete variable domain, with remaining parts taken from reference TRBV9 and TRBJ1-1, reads DSGVTQTPKHLITATGQRVTLRCSPRSGDLSVYWYQQSLDQGLQFLIQYYNGEERAKGNILERFSAQQFPDLHSELNLSSLELGDSALYFCASSVERNTEAFFGQGTRLTVV.

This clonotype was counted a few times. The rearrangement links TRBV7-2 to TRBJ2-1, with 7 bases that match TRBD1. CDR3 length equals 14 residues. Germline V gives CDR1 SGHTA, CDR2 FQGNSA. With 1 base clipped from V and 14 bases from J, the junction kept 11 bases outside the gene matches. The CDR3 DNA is TGTGCCAGCAGCTTAGAGGGTGGGGCAGGGGGAGAGTTCTTC. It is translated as CASSLEGGAGGEFF.

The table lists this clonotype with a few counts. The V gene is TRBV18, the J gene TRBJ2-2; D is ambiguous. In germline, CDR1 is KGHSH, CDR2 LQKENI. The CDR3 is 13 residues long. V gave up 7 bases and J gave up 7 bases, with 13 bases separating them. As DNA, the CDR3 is TGTGCCAGCTTCAAGGGAATCGGCGGGGAGCTGTTTTTT. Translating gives CASFKGIGGELFF.

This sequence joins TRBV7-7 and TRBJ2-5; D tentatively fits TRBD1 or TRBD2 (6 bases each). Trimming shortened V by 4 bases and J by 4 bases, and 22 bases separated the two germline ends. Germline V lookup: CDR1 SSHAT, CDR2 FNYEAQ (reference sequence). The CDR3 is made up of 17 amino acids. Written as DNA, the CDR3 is TGTGCCAGCAGCTCTGGACTTAGGGGGACGGGGGCAGAGACCCAGTACTTC. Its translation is CASSSGLRGTGAETQYF.

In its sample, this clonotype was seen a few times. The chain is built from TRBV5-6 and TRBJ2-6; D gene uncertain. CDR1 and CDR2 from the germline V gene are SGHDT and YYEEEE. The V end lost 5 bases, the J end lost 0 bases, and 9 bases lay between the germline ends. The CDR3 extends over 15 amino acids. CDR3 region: CASRTSHSGANVLTF. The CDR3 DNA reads TGTGCCAGCAGGACTTCACACTCTGGGGCCAACGTCCTGACTTTC.

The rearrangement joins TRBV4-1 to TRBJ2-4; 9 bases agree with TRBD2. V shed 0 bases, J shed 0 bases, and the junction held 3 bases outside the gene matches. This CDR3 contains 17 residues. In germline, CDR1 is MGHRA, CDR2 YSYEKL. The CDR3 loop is CASSQDSGGVAKNIQYF. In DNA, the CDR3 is TGCGCCAGCAGCCAAGATAGCGGGGGAGTAGCCAAAAACATTCAGTACTTC.

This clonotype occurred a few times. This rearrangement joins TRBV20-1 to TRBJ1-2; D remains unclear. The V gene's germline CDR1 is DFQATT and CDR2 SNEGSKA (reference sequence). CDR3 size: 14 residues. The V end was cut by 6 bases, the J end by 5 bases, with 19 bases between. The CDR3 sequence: CSATPARGVYGYTF. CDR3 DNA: TGCAGTGCAACTCCCGCCCGAGGAGTATATGGCTACACCTTC.

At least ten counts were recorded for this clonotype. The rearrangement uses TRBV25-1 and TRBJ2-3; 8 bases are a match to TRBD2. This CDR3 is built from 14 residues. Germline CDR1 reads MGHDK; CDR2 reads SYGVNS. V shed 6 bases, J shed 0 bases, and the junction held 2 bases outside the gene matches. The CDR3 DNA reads TGTGCCAGCAGGTTAGCGGGGAGCACAGATACGCAGTATTTT. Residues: CASRLAGSTDTQYF.

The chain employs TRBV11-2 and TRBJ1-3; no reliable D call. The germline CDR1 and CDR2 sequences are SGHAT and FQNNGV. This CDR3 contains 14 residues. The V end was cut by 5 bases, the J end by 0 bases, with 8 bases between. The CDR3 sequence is CASSPRHSGNTIYF. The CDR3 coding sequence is TGTGCCAGCAGCCCTCGACACTCTGGAAACACCATATATTTT.